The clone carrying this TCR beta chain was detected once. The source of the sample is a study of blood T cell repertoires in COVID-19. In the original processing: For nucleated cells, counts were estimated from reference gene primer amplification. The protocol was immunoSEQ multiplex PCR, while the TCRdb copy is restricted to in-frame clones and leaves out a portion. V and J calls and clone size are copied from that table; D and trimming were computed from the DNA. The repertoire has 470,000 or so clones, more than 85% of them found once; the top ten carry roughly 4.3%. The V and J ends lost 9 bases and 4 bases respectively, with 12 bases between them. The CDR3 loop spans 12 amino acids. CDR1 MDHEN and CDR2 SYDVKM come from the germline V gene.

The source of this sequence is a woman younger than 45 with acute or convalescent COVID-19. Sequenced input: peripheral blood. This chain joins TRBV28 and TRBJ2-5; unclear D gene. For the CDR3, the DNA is TGTGCCAGTCGGTCGGTGTCAGAGACCCAGTACTTC. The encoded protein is CASRSVSETQYF. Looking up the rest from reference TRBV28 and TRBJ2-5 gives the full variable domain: DVKVTQSSRYLVKRTGEKVFLECVQDMDHENMFWYRQDPGLGLRLIYFSYDVKMKEKGDIPEGYSVSREKKERFSLILESASTNQTSMYLCASRSVSETQYFGPGTRLLVL.